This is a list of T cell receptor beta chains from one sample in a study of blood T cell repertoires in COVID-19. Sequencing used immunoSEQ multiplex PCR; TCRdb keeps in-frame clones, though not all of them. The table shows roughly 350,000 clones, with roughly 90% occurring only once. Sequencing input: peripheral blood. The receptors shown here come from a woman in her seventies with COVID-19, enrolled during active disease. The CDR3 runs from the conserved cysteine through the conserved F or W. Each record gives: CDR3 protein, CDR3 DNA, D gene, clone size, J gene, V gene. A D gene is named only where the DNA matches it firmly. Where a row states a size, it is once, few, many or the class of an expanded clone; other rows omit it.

CDR3aa: CASGLPSGQGTDTQYF
CDR3nt: TGTGCTAGTGGTTTGCCCTCGGGACAGGGGACGGATACGCAGTATTTT
d_gene: TRBD1
abundance: NA
j_gene: TRBJ2-3
v_gene: TRBV12-5

CDR3aa: CASSPRDTLNSPLHF
CDR3nt: TGTGCCAGCTCACCACGGGACACACTTAATTCACCCCTCCACTTT
d_gene: NA
abundance: few
j_gene: TRBJ1-6
v_gene: TRBV18

CDR3aa: CASSQAAGDEKLFF
CDR3nt: TGTGCCAGCAGCCAAGCGGCAGGGGATGAAAAACTGTTTTTT
d_gene: NA
abundance: NA
j_gene: TRBJ1-4
v_gene: TRBV3-1/TRBV3-2

CDR3aa: CASSIHTDTQYF
CDR3nt: TGTGCCAGTAGTATCCACACAGATACGCAGTATTTT
d_gene: NA
abundance: NA
j_gene: TRBJ2-3
v_gene: TRBV19

CDR3aa: CASEWRVSNQPQHF
CDR3nt: TGTGCCAGCGAATGGCGGGTTAGCAATCAGCCCCAGCATTTT
d_gene: NA
abundance: NA
j_gene: TRBJ1-5
v_gene: TRBV11-1

CDR3aa: CASSPESNSPLHF
CDR3nt: TGTGCCAGCTCACCAGAGAGCAATTCACCCCTCCACTTT
d_gene: NA
abundance: few
j_gene: TRBJ1-6
v_gene: TRBV18

CDR3aa: CASSRGTEAFF
CDR3nt: TGTGCCAGCTCCAGAGGCACTGAAGCTTTCTTT
d_gene: NA
abundance: NA
j_gene: TRBJ1-1
v_gene: TRBV2

CDR3aa: CASSSRGAPSYNEQFF
CDR3nt: TGTGCCAGCAGCTCACGGGGGGCCCCCTCCTACAATGAGCAGTTCTTC
d_gene: NA
abundance: NA
j_gene: TRBJ2-1
v_gene: TRBV9

CDR3aa: CASSGAGKDEQYF
CDR3nt: TGTGCCAGCAGCGGGGCAGGGAAGGACGAGCAGTACTTC
d_gene: NA
abundance: once
j_gene: TRBJ2-7
v_gene: TRBV9

CDR3aa: CASSLVAGKAKNIQYF
CDR3nt: TGTGCCAGCAGCTTAGTGGCAGGGAAAGCCAAAAACATTCAGTACTTC
d_gene: NA
abundance: NA
j_gene: TRBJ2-4
v_gene: TRBV11-2

CDR3aa: CASSRDRGRETEAFF
CDR3nt: TGTGCCAGCAGCCGGGACAGGGGGCGAGAGACTGAAGCTTTCTTT
d_gene: TRBD1
abundance: NA
j_gene: TRBJ1-1
v_gene: TRBV2

CDR3aa: CASSIGGGTQYF
CDR3nt: TGTGCCAGTAGTATAGGGGGGGGTACGCAGTATTTT
d_gene: TRBD2
abundance: NA
j_gene: TRBJ2-3
v_gene: TRBV19

CDR3aa: CAITLAGGEGQETQYF
CDR3nt: TGTGCCATCACCCTAGCGGGGGGCGAGGGACAAGAGACCCAGTACTTC
d_gene: TRBD2
abundance: NA
j_gene: TRBJ2-5
v_gene: TRBV10-3

CDR3aa: CASSPKLTSGVDGELFF
CDR3nt: TGCGCCAGCAGCCCTAAACTCACTAGCGGGGTTGACGGGGAGCTGTTTTTT
d_gene: TRBD2
abundance: NA
j_gene: TRBJ2-2
v_gene: TRBV5-1

CDR3aa: CASGRVLLATTRNTQYF
CDR3nt: TGTGCCAGCGGAAGGGTCTTACTAGCCACGACCCGGAATACGCAGTATTTT
d_gene: NA
abundance: once
j_gene: TRBJ2-3
v_gene: TRBV2

CDR3aa: CASSVAPGLAGGWNEQFF
CDR3nt: TGTGCCAGCAGCGTAGCGCCGGGACTAGCGGGGGGATGGAATGAGCAGTTCTTC
d_gene: TRBD2
abundance: NA
j_gene: TRBJ2-1
v_gene: TRBV9

CDR3aa: CAWTLGEGRGGDTEAFF
CDR3nt: TGTGCCTGGACCCTGGGCGAGGGGAGAGGGGGAGACACTGAAGCTTTCTTT
d_gene: NA
abundance: NA
j_gene: TRBJ1-1
v_gene: TRBV30

CDR3aa: CATLTRLANYGYTF
CDR3nt: TGTGCCACCTTAACGCGGTTAGCTAACTATGGCTACACCTTC
d_gene: NA
abundance: NA
j_gene: TRBJ1-2
v_gene: TRBV19

CDR3aa: CASSFDRGSYEQYF
CDR3nt: TGTGCCAGCAGCTTTGACAGGGGGTCCTACGAGCAGTACTTC
d_gene: TRBD1
abundance: NA
j_gene: TRBJ2-7
v_gene: TRBV7-9

CDR3aa: CATSDLGAGTANTGELFF
CDR3nt: TGTGCCACCAGTGATTTGGGCGCCGGGACAGCAAACACCGGGGAGCTGTTTTTT
d_gene: TRBD1
abundance: NA
j_gene: TRBJ2-2
v_gene: TRBV24-1

CDR3aa: CASSLAEGTKPQHF
CDR3nt: TGCGCCAGCAGCTTGGCCGAGGGTACGAAGCCCCAGCATTTT
d_gene: NA
abundance: NA
j_gene: TRBJ1-5
v_gene: TRBV5-1

CDR3aa: CASSDSGGAGNEQFF
CDR3nt: TGTGCCAGCAGCGATAGCGGGGGGGCCGGCAATGAGCAGTTCTTC
d_gene: TRBD2
abundance: NA
j_gene: TRBJ2-1
v_gene: TRBV7-3

CDR3aa: CASSLGPGTGADTQYF
CDR3nt: TGTGCCAGCAGCTTAGGTCCCGGGACAGGAGCAGATACGCAGTATTTT
d_gene: TRBD1
abundance: NA
j_gene: TRBJ2-3
v_gene: TRBV11-2

CDR3aa: CASSYSSANQAKNIQYF
CDR3nt: TGTGCCAGCAGTTATAGCTCGGCTAACCAAGCCAAAAACATTCAGTACTTC
d_gene: NA
abundance: NA
j_gene: TRBJ2-4
v_gene: TRBV6-2/TRBV6-3

CDR3aa: CASSPSGQEKISTEAFF
CDR3nt: TGTGCCAGCTCACCTTCGGGACAGGAGAAAATTAGCACTGAAGCTTTCTTT
d_gene: TRBD1
abundance: NA
j_gene: TRBJ1-1
v_gene: TRBV18

CDR3aa: CASSPLQGGSHEQYF
CDR3nt: TGTGCCAGCAGCCCCCTACAGGGGGGGTCCCACGAGCAGTACTTC
d_gene: NA
abundance: NA
j_gene: TRBJ2-7
v_gene: TRBV4-2

CDR3aa: CASSGRGLEAFF
CDR3nt: TGTGCCAGCAGTGGGCGGGGGCTCGAAGCTTTCTTT
d_gene: NA
abundance: NA
j_gene: TRBJ1-1
v_gene: TRBV2

CDR3aa: CASSSSGGAYEQYF
CDR3nt: TGTGCCAGCAGTTCGAGCGGGGGGGCCTACGAGCAGTACTTC
d_gene: TRBD2
abundance: once
j_gene: TRBJ2-7
v_gene: TRBV28

CDR3aa: CASSSAYGENVQFF
CDR3nt: TGTGCCAGCAGCTCCGCTTACGGAGAGAACGTGCAGTTCTTC
d_gene: NA
abundance: NA
j_gene: TRBJ2-1
v_gene: TRBV7-2

CDR3aa: CASSPWDRNNEQFF
CDR3nt: TGTGCCAGCAGCCCCTGGGACAGGAACAATGAGCAGTTCTTC
d_gene: TRBD1
abundance: NA
j_gene: TRBJ2-1
v_gene: TRBV3-1/TRBV3-2

CDR3aa: CASSQDLGREYYGYTF
CDR3nt: TGTGCCAGCAGCCAAGATTTGGGCAGGGAATACTATGGCTACACCTTC
d_gene: NA
abundance: NA
j_gene: TRBJ1-2
v_gene: TRBV3-1/TRBV3-2

CDR3aa: CASSLGTGTGDLDEQFF
CDR3nt: TGTGCCAGCAGCTTAGGAACCGGGACAGGGGATTTGGATGAGCAGTTCTTC
d_gene: TRBD1
abundance: NA
j_gene: TRBJ2-1
v_gene: TRBV11-3

CDR3aa: CAISVEGTGVSDGYTF
CDR3nt: TGTGCCATCAGTGTTGAAGGGACAGGGGTGTCGGATGGCTACACCTTC
d_gene: TRBD1
abundance: NA
j_gene: TRBJ1-2
v_gene: TRBV10-3

CDR3aa: CATSEGGRVNSPLHF
CDR3nt: TGTGCCACCAGTGAAGGGGGCAGGGTGAATTCACCCCTCCACTTT
d_gene: TRBD1
abundance: NA
j_gene: TRBJ1-6
v_gene: TRBV24-1

CDR3aa: CTSKSAGGAPDTQYF
CDR3nt: TGCACCAGCAAGTCGGCGGGGGGCGCTCCAGATACGCAGTATTTT
d_gene: NA
abundance: NA
j_gene: TRBJ2-3
v_gene: TRBV1

CDR3aa: CASSKRNMVNTEAFF
CDR3nt: TGTGCCAGCAGCAAGCGGAATATGGTAAACACTGAAGCTTTCTTT
d_gene: NA
abundance: NA
j_gene: TRBJ1-1
v_gene: TRBV21-1

CDR3aa: CASSFYLGGQPQHF
CDR3nt: TGTGCCAGTAGTTTCTACTTGGGGGGTCAGCCCCAGCATTTT
d_gene: NA
abundance: NA
j_gene: TRBJ1-5
v_gene: TRBV19

CDR3aa: CASSYSTRVLNTEAFF
CDR3nt: TGTGCCAGCAGTTACTCGACGCGGGTTTTGAACACTGAAGCTTTCTTT
d_gene: NA
abundance: NA
j_gene: TRBJ1-1
v_gene: TRBV6-5

CDR3aa: CASSGLADTQYF
CDR3nt: TGTGCCAGCAGTGGACTAGCGGATACGCAGTATTTT
d_gene: TRBD2
abundance: NA
j_gene: TRBJ2-3
v_gene: TRBV2

CDR3aa: CASRSGQGEGSPLHF
CDR3nt: TGTGCCAGCAGGTCGGGACAGGGGGAGGGATCACCCCTCCACTTT
d_gene: TRBD1
abundance: NA
j_gene: TRBJ1-6
v_gene: TRBV6-5

CDR3aa: CASSLAGSASTQYF
CDR3nt: TGCGCCAGCAGCTTGGCGGGTTCGGCCTCTACGCAGTATTTT
d_gene: NA
abundance: once
j_gene: TRBJ2-3
v_gene: TRBV5-1

CDR3aa: CASTPQAGGAYNEQFF
CDR3nt: TGTGCCAGCACCCCTCAAGCGGGGGGGGCCTACAATGAGCAGTTCTTC
d_gene: TRBD2
abundance: NA
j_gene: TRBJ2-1
v_gene: TRBV5-4

CDR3aa: CATAWDRHSGNTIYF
CDR3nt: TGTGCCACCGCCTGGGACAGACACTCTGGAAACACCATATATTTT
d_gene: TRBD1
abundance: NA
j_gene: TRBJ1-3
v_gene: TRBV15

CDR3aa: CASSFRGSGNTIYF
CDR3nt: TGTGCCAGTAGTTTTCGGGGCTCTGGAAACACCATATATTTT
d_gene: NA
abundance: NA
j_gene: TRBJ1-3
v_gene: TRBV19

CDR3aa: CATSREMGGYEQYF
CDR3nt: TGTGCCACCAGCAGGGAGATGGGGGGCTACGAGCAGTACTTC
d_gene: NA
abundance: NA
j_gene: TRBJ2-7
v_gene: TRBV15

CDR3aa: CASKRTGGLYYGYTF
CDR3nt: TGTGCCAGCAAAAGAACCGGAGGGCTCTACTATGGCTACACCTTC
d_gene: NA
abundance: few
j_gene: TRBJ1-2
v_gene: TRBV28

CDR3aa: CASSVSDRGKLFF
CDR3nt: TGTGCCAGCAGTGTATCCGACAGGGGAAAACTGTTTTTT
d_gene: TRBD1
abundance: NA
j_gene: TRBJ1-4
v_gene: TRBV2

CDR3aa: CASSYSVARGYTF
CDR3nt: TGTGCCAGCAGTTACTCAGTTGCTCGGGGCTACACCTTC
d_gene: NA
abundance: NA
j_gene: TRBJ1-2
v_gene: TRBV6-5

CDR3aa: CSADGDRGESPLHF
CDR3nt: TGCAGCGCCGACGGAGACAGGGGTGAATCACCCCTCCACTTT
d_gene: TRBD1
abundance: NA
j_gene: TRBJ1-6
v_gene: TRBV29-1